The 22 T cell receptor beta chains in this list originate from one sample, sequenced in a study of blood T cell repertoires in COVID-19. Assay: immunoSEQ multiplex PCR; the TCRdb copy retains only in-frame clones and omits some. In the table there are roughly 430,000 clones, 88% of which are singletons. Specimen: PBMCs or T cells enriched from blood (not recorded which). The source is a woman in her thirties or forties with acute COVID-19.

V usage is TRBV5-1 and J usage is TRBJ1-3, with 8 nucleotides matching TRBD1. Trimming took 4 bases from V and 4 from J; bases not matched to a gene: 4. The CDR3 consists of 14 residues. Germline-derived CDR1 and CDR2 are SGHRS and YFSETQ. For the CDR3, the DNA is TGCGCCAGCAGCGAAGGACAGGGAGGAAACACCATATATTTT. Encoded protein: CASSEGQGGNTIYF.

This chain connects TRBV5-4 to TRBJ2-7; 8 nucleotides match TRBD2. V shed 7 bases and J 3 bases; nucleotides not matched to a gene: 6. This CDR3 is 13 amino acids long. CDR1 and CDR2 from the germline V gene are SGHNT and YYREEE (reference sequence). CDR3 sequence reads: CASGLAGGYEQYF. CDR3 DNA: TGTGCCAGCGGACTAGCCGGGGGCTACGAGCAGTACTTC.

This clone was counted between two and nine times. This chain uses TRBV27 with TRBJ1-6, with 12 bases aligning to TRBD1. CDR3 length equals 17 residues. Unmatched junction bases numbered 14, after V lost 10 bases and J lost 7 bases. The germline V gene encodes CDR1 MNHEY and CDR2 SMNVEV (reference sequence). CDR3: CATRPGQGARVNSPLHF. CDR3 coding DNA: TGTGCCACCCGACCGGGACAGGGGGCGAGAGTCAATTCACCCCTCCACTTT.

V is TRBV19 and J is TRBJ2-7; 11 bases fit TRBD1. The CDR3 length is 15 residues. V gave up 6 bases and J gave up 0 bases; unmatched junction bases: 4. Per germline, CDR1 LNHDA and CDR2 SQIVND (reference sequence). CDR3 DNA: TGTGCCAGTAGCCGGACAGGGGGCACCTCCTACGAGCAGTACTTC. Amino acid sequence: CASSRTGGTSYEQYF.

V usage is TRBV27 and J usage is TRBJ2-1; 14 positions match TRBD2. V gave up 5 bases and J gave up 5 bases; unmatched junction bases: 11. The CDR3 consists of 18 residues. CDR1 is MNHEY, CDR2 SMNVEV, per germline (reference sequence). CDR3 coding DNA: TGTGCCAGCAGTGCAAGACTAGCGGGGGGGCCTCGGGACAATGAGCAGTTCTTC. This translates into CASSARLAGGPRDNEQFF.

V gene TRBV30 combines with J gene TRBJ2-1; D gene ambiguous. Germline V gives CDR1 GTSNPN, CDR2 SVGIG (reference sequence). CDR3 length: 11 amino acids. V dropped 3 bases and J dropped 8 bases, with 8 bases sitting between them. CDR3 amino acids: CAWSFFDEQFF. The CDR3 nucleotides are TGTGCCTGGAGCTTCTTCGATGAGCAGTTCTTC.

V and J are TRBV2 and TRBJ2-2; D may be TRBD1 (6 bases). The CDR3 loop spans 14 amino acids. From germline, CDR1 is SNHLY and CDR2 FYNNEI. V lost 7 bases and J 1 base, leaving 10 bases between the germline ends. As DNA, the CDR3 is TGTGCCAGCACCAGGGGCAAGAACACCGGGGAGCTGTTTTTT. This translates into CASTRGKNTGELFF.

The chain has TRBV5-1 and TRBJ2-3, with no clear D. The CDR3 is 14 residues long. The V end lost 0 bases, the J end lost 2 bases, and 7 bases lay between the germline ends. Germline V gene sequence: CDR1 SGHRS, CDR2 YFSETQ. CDR3 amino acids: CASSLVANTDTQYF. CDR3 nucleotides: TGCGCCAGCAGCTTGGTTGCTAACACAGATACGCAGTATTTT.

This chain joins TRBV25-1 and TRBJ2-1; D uncertain. V was cut by 3 bases and J by 6 bases, with 9 bases left in between. Germline assignment: CDR1 MGHDK and CDR2 SYGVNS. CDR3 size: 13 residues. The CDR3 region is CASSDWSPNEQFF. Written as DNA, the CDR3 is TGTGCCAGCAGTGATTGGAGTCCCAATGAGCAGTTCTTC.

The chain couples TRBV6-5 to TRBJ2-7; weak D call: TRBD1 (7 bases). CDR3 length: 14 residues. Germline V gene data show CDR1 as MNHEY and CDR2 as SVGAGI. Trimming cost V 8 bases and J 4 bases, with 18 bases left between them. The CDR3 DNA reads TGTGCCAGCCATGGCAGGGGGGCCCTATACGAGCAGTACTTC. Protein sequence: CASHGRGALYEQYF.

The chain has TRBV7-9 and TRBJ1-3; 7 bases match TRBD1. Germline V lookup: CDR1 SEHNR, CDR2 FQNEAQ (reference sequence). The CDR3 has 12 residues. Trimming at V came to 1 base and at J to 15 bases, leaving 6 bases not matched to a gene. DNA of the CDR3: TGTGCCAGCAGCTTAGGAATGGGACAGAGATATTTT. It translates to CASSLGMGQRYF.

The chain links TRBV19 to TRBJ2-7, with 12 bases lining up with TRBD2. CDR1 LNHDA and CDR2 SQIVND come from the germline V gene (reference sequence). The CDR3 sequence is 19 residues long. J was trimmed by 2 bases and V by 5 bases; bases with no gene match: 16. The CDR3 sequence: CASSGSLAGGPTPPYEQYF. The CDR3 DNA is TGTGCCAGTAGTGGGTCCCTAGCGGGGGGGCCCACTCCGCCCTACGAGCAGTACTTC.

The CDR3 region is CASSQGFYPSSGELFF. CDR3 in DNA: TGTGCCAGCAGCCAAGGGTTCTACCCCTCTTCCGGGGAGCTGTTTTTT. This chain connects TRBV3-1 (or the pseudogene TRBV3-2) to TRBJ2-2; D call uncertain. Trimming took 1 base from V and 6 from J, leaving 15 bases between them. The germline CDR1 and CDR2 sequences are LGHDT and YNNKEL (reference sequence). The CDR3 is 16 amino acids.

The J gene is TRBJ1-6, the V gene TRBV4-2, with TRBD1 as a possible D gene (5 bases). Trimming shortened V by 0 bases and J by 7 bases, and 13 bases separated the two germline ends. CDR3 length: 16 amino acids. Germline loops: CDR1 LGHNA, CDR2 YNFKEQ. This CDR3 is CASSQEAGMGNSPLHF. CDR3 sequence (DNA): TGTGCCAGCAGCCAAGAAGCAGGGATGGGGAATTCACCCCTCCACTTT.

The chain uses TRBV5-8 and TRBJ2-3; 7 bases match TRBD1. J lost 2 bases, V lost 0 bases, and 3 bases had no gene match. The CDR3 sequence is 15 residues long. Germline V lookup: CDR1 SGHTS, CDR2 YDEGEE. CDR3 sequence: CASSLVGGDTDTQYF. The CDR3 DNA is TGTGCCAGCAGCTTGGTAGGGGGCGACACAGATACGCAGTATTTT.

This clone showed up just once. This sequence joins TRBV11-2 and TRBJ2-1, with 7 nucleotides matching TRBD2. The CDR3 spans 13 residues. Germline trimming cut 5 bases from V and 4 bases from J; bases unmatched to any gene: 2. Germline CDR1 and CDR2: SGHAT and FQNNGV. CDR3 nucleotides: TGTGCCAGCAGCCCCGGGAGGTACAATGAGCAGTTCTTC. The encoded protein is CASSPGRYNEQFF. The whole variable domain, filled in from reference TRBV11-2 and TRBJ2-1, reads EAGVAQSPRYKIIEKRQSVAFWCNPISGHATLYWYQQILGQGPKLLIQFQNNGVVDDSQLPKDRFSAERLKGVDSTLKIQPAKLEDSAVYLCASSPGRYNEQFFGPGTRLTVL.

CDR3 nucleotide sequence: TGTGCCAGCAGCAGCCAGAACTACGAGCAGTACTTC. It encodes CASSSQNYEQYF. This chain uses TRBV21-1 with TRBJ2-7; the table calls TRBD1, which could not be checked here. TRBV21-1 has pseudogene status. The CDR3 loop spans 12 amino acids.

The chain joins TRBV5-6 to TRBJ2-5; TRBD1 matches 7 bases. This CDR3 comprises 17 residues. V lost 3 bases, J lost 4 bases, and 15 bases stayed unmatched. Germline V gene lookup returns CDR1 SGHDT and CDR2 YYEEEE. The CDR3 protein is CASSSGQRLLRGETQYF. The CDR3 DNA reads as TGTGCCAGCAGCTCGGGACAGAGACTTTTGAGGGGAGAGACCCAGTACTTC.

V gene TRBV7-8 combines with J gene TRBJ2-1; 11 nucleotides line up with TRBD2. Per the germline V gene, CDR1 is SGHVS and CDR2 is FQNEAQ. V trimming: 4 bases; J trimming: 1 base; junction bases outside the gene matches: 6. The CDR3 covers 17 residues. In nucleotides, the CDR3 is TGTGCCAGCAGCTCATTAGCGGGGGGGCTATCCTACAATGAGCAGTTCTTC. It is translated as CASSSLAGGLSYNEQFF.

The rearrangement links TRBV10-3 to TRBJ2-1; D is ambiguous. V lost 3 bases to trimming and J lost 0 bases, with 9 bases between them. Germline-derived CDR1 and CDR2 are ENHRY and SYGVKD. There are 15 residues in the CDR3. The CDR3 reads CAISEPLSSYNEQFF. The CDR3 bases are TGTGCCATCAGTGAACCTCTAAGCTCCTACAATGAGCAGTTCTTC.

The chain joins TRBV7-9 to TRBJ2-7; maybe TRBD1 (6 bases). In germline, CDR1 is SEHNR, CDR2 FQNEAQ (reference sequence). Trimming cost V 5 bases and J 3 bases, with 17 bases left between them. The CDR3 has 15 residues. CDR3: CASSRRQAVVYEQYF. In DNA form, the CDR3 reads TGTGCCAGCAGCCGACGACAGGCGGTAGTCTACGAGCAGTACTTC.

The CDR3 loop reads CSAIPTGNYEQYF. CDR3 bases: TGCAGCGCAATACCGACAGGAAACTACGAGCAGTACTTC. This chain uses TRBV29-1 with TRBJ2-7; maybe TRBD1 (6 bases). CDR3 size: 13 residues. Per the germline V gene, CDR1 is SQVTM and CDR2 is ANQGSEA. Trimming took off 7 bases at V and 3 bases at J, with 16 bases between the two ends.